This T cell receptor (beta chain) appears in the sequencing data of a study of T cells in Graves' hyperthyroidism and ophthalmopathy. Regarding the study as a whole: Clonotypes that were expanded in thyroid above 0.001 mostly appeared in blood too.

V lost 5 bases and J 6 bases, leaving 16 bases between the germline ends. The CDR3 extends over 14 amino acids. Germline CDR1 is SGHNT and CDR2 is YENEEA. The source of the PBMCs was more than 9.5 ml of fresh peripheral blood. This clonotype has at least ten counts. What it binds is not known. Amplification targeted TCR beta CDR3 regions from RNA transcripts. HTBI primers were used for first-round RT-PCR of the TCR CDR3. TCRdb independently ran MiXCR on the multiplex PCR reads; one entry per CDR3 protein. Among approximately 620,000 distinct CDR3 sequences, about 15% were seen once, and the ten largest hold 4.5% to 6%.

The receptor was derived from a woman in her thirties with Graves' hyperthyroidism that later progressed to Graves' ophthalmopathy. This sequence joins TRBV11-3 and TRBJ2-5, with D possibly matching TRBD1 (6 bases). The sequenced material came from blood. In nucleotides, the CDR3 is TGTGCCAGCAGCCAAATAGCAGGGGTTCAGACCCAGTACTTC. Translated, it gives CASSQIAGVQTQYF. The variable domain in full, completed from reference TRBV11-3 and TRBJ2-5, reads EAGVVQSPRYKIIEKKQPVAFWCNPISGHNTLYWYLQNLGQGPELLIRYENEEAVDDSQLPKDRFSAERLKGVDSTLKIQPAELGDSAVYLCASSQIAGVQTQYFGPGTRLLVL.